The 4 T cell receptor beta chains presented below share a single source sample, sequenced in a study of cytomegalovirus exposure and HLA in healthy donors. The PCR was carried out with 60 Vbeta primers and 13 Jbeta primers. The table came from immunoSEQ multiplex PCR; TCRdb's copy has only in-frame clones and leaves some out. The repertoire consists of over 100,000 clones, with approximately 60% occurring once and the leading ten covering roughly 2.5%. The specimen sequenced was PBMCs. The receptors originated from a woman aged 40-49 years in good health and CMV-seronegative.

The rearrangement uses TRBV28 and TRBJ2-1; no definite D call. The V gene lost 10 bases and the J gene lost 4 bases, with 5 bases spanning the gap. The CDR3 has 10 amino acids. The V gene's germline CDR1 is MDHEN and CDR2 SYDVKM. The DNA of the CDR3 is TGTGCCACTTATTACAATGAGCAGTTCTTC. Translating it yields CATYYNEQFF.

The V and J genes are TRBV4-2 and TRBJ2-2; D perhaps matches TRBD1 (5 bases). V lost 1 base and J lost 6, with 15 bases in between. The CDR3 runs 16 residues. Per germline, CDR1 LGHNA and CDR2 YNFKEQ. The CDR3 bases are TGTGCCAGCAGCCAAGGACAGCTTGGGGAATCCGGGGAGCTGTTTTTT. The encoded protein is CASSQGQLGESGELFF.

With regard to this clone: Other DNA sequences in the same sample also yield this CDR3. This chain's CDR3 is CASSLRGTEAFF. The CDR3 bases are TGTGCCAGCAGCTTGAGGGGAACTGAAGCTTTCTTT. V and J are TRBV5-4 and TRBJ1-1; D may be TRBD1 (5 bases). V was trimmed by 1 base and J by 5 bases, leaving 6 bases between them. The CDR3 extends over 12 amino acids. Germline lookup yields CDR1 SGHNT and CDR2 YYREEE (reference sequence).

The genes are TRBV19 and TRBJ2-2, with D hard to call. The ends were cut back, 5 bases at V and 3 bases at J, with 7 bases in the middle. The germline V gene encodes CDR1 LNHDA and CDR2 SQIVND (reference sequence). The length of the CDR3 is 13 residues. CDR3 in DNA: TGTGCCAGTAGTTTCCCATACACCGGGGAGCTGTTTTTT. Protein product: CASSFPYTGELFF.